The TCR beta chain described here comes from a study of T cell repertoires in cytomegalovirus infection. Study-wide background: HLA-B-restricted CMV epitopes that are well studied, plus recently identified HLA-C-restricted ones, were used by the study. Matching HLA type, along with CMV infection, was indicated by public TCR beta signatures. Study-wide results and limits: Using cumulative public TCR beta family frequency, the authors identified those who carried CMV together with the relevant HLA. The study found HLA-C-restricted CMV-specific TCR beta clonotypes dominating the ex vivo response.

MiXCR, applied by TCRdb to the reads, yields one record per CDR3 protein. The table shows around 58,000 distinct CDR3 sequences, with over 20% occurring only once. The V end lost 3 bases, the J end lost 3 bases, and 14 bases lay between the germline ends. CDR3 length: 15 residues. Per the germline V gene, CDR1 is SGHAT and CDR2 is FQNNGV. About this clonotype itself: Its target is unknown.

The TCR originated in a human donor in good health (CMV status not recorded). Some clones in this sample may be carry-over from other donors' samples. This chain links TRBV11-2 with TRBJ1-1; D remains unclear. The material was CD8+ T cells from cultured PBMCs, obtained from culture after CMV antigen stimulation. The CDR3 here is CASSLPPERDTEAFF. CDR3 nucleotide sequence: TGTGCCAGCAGCTTGCCCCCAGAACGAGACACTGAAGCTTTCTTT.